This record concerns one T cell receptor (beta chain) sequence. The junction differs from germline at one of its ends, possibly a read error. TCRdb re-called the 5' RACE reads with MiXCR, one entry per CDR3 protein. The data contain 62,000 or so distinct CDR3 sequences, around 30% of them singletons. The V gene's germline CDR1 is SNHLY and CDR2 FYNNEI. This CDR3 has 16 residues. This chain links TRBV2 with TRBJ2-2; TRBD2 might be the D (5 bases). Sequencing input: tumor-infiltrating naive CD4+ T cells sorted from the breast tumor. Subset described: naive CD4+ T cells, CD4+CD45RA+CD25-. This TCR was sampled from a female donor with breast cancer. CDR3 DNA sequence: TGTGCCAGCAGTGATCTACAGCCTGTTAACACCGGGGAGCCGTTTTTT. Protein product: CASSDLQPVNTGEPFF. The complete variable domain, with remaining parts taken from reference TRBV2 and TRBJ2-2, reads EPEVTQTPSHQVTQMGQEVILRCVPISNHLYFYWYRQILGQKVEFLVSFYNNEISEKSEIFDDQFSVERPDGSNFTLKIRSTKLEDSAMYFCASSDLQPVNTGEPFFGEGSRLTVL.